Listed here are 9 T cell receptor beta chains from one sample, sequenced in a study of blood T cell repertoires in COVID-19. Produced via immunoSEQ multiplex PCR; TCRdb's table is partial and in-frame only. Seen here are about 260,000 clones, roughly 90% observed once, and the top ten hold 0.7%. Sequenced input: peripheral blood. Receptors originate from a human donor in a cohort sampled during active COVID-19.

CDR3 residues: CASSLYGSSFSSNGYTF. CDR3 DNA sequence: TGTGCCAGCAGCTTATATGGCAGTTCCTTCTCCTCGAATGGCTACACCTTC. The chain carries TRBV7-2 and TRBJ1-2, with D hard to call. The germline gives CDR1 SGHTA, CDR2 FQGNSA. This CDR3 has 17 residues. Trimming took 2 bases from V and 6 from J, leaving 22 bases between them. Filled out from reference TRBV7-2 and TRBJ1-2, the complete variable domain reads GAGVSQSPSNKVTEKGKDVELRCDPISGHTALYWYRQSLGQGLEFLIYFQGNSAPDKSGLPSDRFSAERTGGSVSTLTIQRTQQEDSAVYLCASSLYGSSFSSNGYTFGSGTRLTVV.

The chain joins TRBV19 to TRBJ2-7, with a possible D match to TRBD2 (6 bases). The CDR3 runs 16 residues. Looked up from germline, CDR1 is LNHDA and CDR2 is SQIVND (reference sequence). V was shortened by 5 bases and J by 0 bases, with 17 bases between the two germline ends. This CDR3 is CASSPESGPPSYEQYF. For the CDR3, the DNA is TGTGCCAGTAGTCCTGAGAGCGGGCCTCCCTCCTACGAGCAGTACTTC.

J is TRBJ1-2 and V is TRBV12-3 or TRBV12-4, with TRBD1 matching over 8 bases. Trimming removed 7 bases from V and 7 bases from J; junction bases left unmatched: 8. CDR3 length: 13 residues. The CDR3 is CASKATGVSGYTF. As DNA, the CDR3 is TGTGCCAGCAAAGCGACAGGGGTCTCTGGCTACACCTTC.

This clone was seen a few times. In nucleotides, the CDR3 is TGTGCCTGGAGCCGGGGGAAAAATGGCTACACCTTC. Amino acids: CAWSRGKNGYTF. The chain has TRBV30 and TRBJ1-2; D is perhaps TRBD1 (5 bases). Trimming left V 3 bases short and J 6 bases short, with 11 bases between. CDR3 size: 12 residues. Germline CDR1 is GTSNPN and CDR2 is SVGIG (reference sequence). Combining the CDR3 with reference TRBV30 and TRBJ1-2 gives the whole variable domain SQTIHQWPATLVQPVGSPLSLECTVEGTSNPNLYWYRQAAGRGLQLLFYSVGIGQISSEVPQNLSASRPQDRQFILSSKKLLLSDSGFYLCAWSRGKNGYTFGSGTRLTVV.

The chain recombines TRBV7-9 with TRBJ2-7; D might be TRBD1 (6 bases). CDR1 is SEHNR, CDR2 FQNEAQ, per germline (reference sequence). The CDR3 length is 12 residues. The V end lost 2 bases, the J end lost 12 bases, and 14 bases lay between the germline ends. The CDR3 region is CASSLNRVGVYF. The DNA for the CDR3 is TGTGCCAGCAGCTTAAACAGGGTAGGAGTGTACTTC.

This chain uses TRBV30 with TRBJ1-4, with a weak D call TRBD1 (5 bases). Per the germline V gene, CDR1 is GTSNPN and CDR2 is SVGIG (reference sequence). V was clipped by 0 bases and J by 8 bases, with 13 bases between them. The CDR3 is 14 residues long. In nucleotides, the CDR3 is TGTGCCTGGAGTGTAGGGTCAGGGTACGAAAAACTGTTTTTT. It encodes CAWSVGSGYEKLFF.

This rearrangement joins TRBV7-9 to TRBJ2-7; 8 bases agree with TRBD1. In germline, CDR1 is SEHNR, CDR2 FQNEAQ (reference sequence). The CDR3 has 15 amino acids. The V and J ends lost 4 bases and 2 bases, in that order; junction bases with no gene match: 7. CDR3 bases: TGTGCCAGCAGCTGGCCGGACAGGGCGGCCTACGAGCAGTACTTC. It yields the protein CASSWPDRAAYEQYF.

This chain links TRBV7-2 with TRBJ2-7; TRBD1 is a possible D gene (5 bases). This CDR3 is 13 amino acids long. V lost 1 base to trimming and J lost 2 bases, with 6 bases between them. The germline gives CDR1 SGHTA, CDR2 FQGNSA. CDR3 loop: CASSLGRAYEQYF. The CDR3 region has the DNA TGTGCCAGCAGCTTAGGCAGGGCCTACGAGCAGTACTTC.

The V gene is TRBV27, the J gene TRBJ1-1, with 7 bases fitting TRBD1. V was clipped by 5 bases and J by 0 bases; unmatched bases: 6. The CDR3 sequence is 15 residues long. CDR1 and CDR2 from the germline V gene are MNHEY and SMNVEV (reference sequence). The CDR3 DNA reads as TGTGCCAGCAGTCGACAGGGAGACATGAACACTGAAGCTTTCTTT. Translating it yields CASSRQGDMNTEAFF.